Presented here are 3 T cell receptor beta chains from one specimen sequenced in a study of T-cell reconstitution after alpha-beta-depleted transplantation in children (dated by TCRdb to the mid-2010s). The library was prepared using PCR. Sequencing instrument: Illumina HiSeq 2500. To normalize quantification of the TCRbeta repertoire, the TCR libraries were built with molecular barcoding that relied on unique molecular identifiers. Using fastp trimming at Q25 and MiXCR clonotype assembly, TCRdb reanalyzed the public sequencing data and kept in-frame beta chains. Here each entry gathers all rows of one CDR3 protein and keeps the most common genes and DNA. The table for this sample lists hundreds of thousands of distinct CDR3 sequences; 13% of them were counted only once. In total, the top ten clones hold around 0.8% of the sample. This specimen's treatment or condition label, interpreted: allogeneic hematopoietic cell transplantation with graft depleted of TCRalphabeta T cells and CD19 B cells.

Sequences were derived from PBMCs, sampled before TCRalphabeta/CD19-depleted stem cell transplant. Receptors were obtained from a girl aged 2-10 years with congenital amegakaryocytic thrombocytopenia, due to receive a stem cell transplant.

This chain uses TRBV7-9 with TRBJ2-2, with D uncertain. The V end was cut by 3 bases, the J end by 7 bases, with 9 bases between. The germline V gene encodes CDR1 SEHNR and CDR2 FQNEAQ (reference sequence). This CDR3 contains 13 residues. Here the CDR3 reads CASSFSSNGELFF. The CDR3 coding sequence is TGTGCCAGCAGCTTTTCTTCGAACGGGGAGCTGTTTTTT.

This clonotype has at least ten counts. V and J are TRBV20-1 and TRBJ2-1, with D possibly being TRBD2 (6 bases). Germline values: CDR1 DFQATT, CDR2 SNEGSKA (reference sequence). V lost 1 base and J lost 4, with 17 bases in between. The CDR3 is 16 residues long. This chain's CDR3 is CSARGGVADYYNEQFF. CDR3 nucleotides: TGCAGTGCTAGAGGGGGAGTAGCGGACTATTACAATGAGCAGTTCTTC.

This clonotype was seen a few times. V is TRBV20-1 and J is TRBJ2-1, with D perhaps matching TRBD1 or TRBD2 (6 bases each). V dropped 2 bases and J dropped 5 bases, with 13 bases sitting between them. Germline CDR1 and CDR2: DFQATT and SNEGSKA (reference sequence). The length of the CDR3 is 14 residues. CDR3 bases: TGCAGTGCTAGAATGGGGGGCAGCCACAATGAGCAGTTCTTC. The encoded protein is CSARMGGSHNEQFF.